This TCR beta chain was sequenced in a study of blood T cell repertoires in COVID-19. In the source study's methods: Amplification with reference gene primers provided the estimates of nucleated cell counts. Assay: immunoSEQ multiplex PCR; the TCRdb copy retains only in-frame clones and omits some. From that table come the V and J calls and clone size; the DNA was used to work out D and trimming. The sample contains 120,000 to 150,000 clones, roughly 86% of which appear only once. The V and J ends lost 8 bases and 7 bases respectively, with 14 bases between them. CDR1 SGHAT and CDR2 FQDESV come from the germline V gene (reference sequence). The CDR3 covers 13 residues.

The chain uses TRBV11-1 and TRBJ2-2; D not resolved. Material: PBMCs or T cells enriched from blood (not recorded which). The source is a woman between 45 and 60 years old with acute COVID-19. The CDR3 region has the DNA TGTGCCAGCCGTCGAGTAGCCGTCGGGGAGCTGTTTTTT. This gives the protein CASRRVAVGELFF.